One and the same sample provided the 14 T cell receptor beta chains below, sequenced in a study of blood T cell repertoires in COVID-19. Repertoires were generated with immunoSEQ multiplex PCR, while TCRdb's copy carries only in-frame clones and drops some. The sample lists 350,000 or so clones, over 70% occurring once. Source material: peripheral blood. The receptors were gathered from a man aged 25-45 years with active or convalescent COVID-19.

The V gene is TRBV7-9, the J gene TRBJ2-3, with D possibly being TRBD2 (6 bases). The CDR3 runs 15 residues. V lost 3 bases and J 2 bases, leaving 12 bases between the germline ends. CDR1 SEHNR and CDR2 FQNEAQ come from the germline V gene (reference sequence). CDR3 amino acids: CASSLSAGLTDTQYF. The CDR3 DNA sequence: TGTGCCAGCAGCTTGTCGGCGGGACTCACAGATACGCAGTATTTT.

This chain connects TRBV4-1 to TRBJ2-1; D ambiguous. The CDR3 contains 18 residues. The V gene's germline CDR1 is MGHRA and CDR2 YSYEKL. V lost 0 bases to trimming and J lost 5 bases, with 20 bases between them. For the CDR3, the DNA is TGCGCCAGCAGCCAAGATGTGGAAAACCCGGGTTGGGACAATGAGCAGTTCTTC. This gives the protein CASSQDVENPGWDNEQFF.

The genes are TRBV10-3 and TRBJ2-1, with TRBD2 matching 7 bases. Per the germline V gene, CDR1 is ENHRY and CDR2 is SYGVKD. V shed 3 bases, J shed 7 bases, and the junction held 12 bases outside the gene matches. The CDR3 has 16 residues. The CDR3 is CAISDLSGGRTNEQFF. Written as DNA, the CDR3 is TGTGCCATCAGTGACCTCAGTGGCGGGAGAACGAATGAGCAGTTCTTC.

The genes are TRBV4-1 and TRBJ1-2; no clear D. The CDR3 consists of 15 residues. Germline V gene lookup returns CDR1 MGHRA and CDR2 YSYEKL. Trimming took 1 base from V and 0 from J, leaving 9 bases between them. CDR3 residues: CASSQAKQTNYGYTF. The CDR3 DNA follows: TGCGCCAGCAGCCAAGCAAAACAGACTAACTATGGCTACACCTTC.

This chain uses TRBV5-1 with TRBJ1-1; 12 bases map to TRBD1. The CDR3 is 20 amino acids. The ends lost 2 bases at V and 0 bases at J; junction bases unmatched: 14. From germline, CDR1 is SGHRS and CDR2 YFSETQ. In DNA form, the CDR3 reads TGCGCCAGCAGCTTCCGCCCGGGACAGGGGGCGCAAGGAATGAACACTGAAGCTTTCTTT. This sequence encodes CASSFRPGQGAQGMNTEAFF.

This clone was counted once. This rearrangement joins TRBV13 to TRBJ1-2, with TRBD1 as a possible D gene (6 bases). The CDR3 extends over 11 amino acids. The ends were cut back, 6 bases at V and 9 bases at J, with 11 bases in the middle. In germline, CDR1 is PRHDT, CDR2 FYEKMQ (reference sequence). The CDR3 region has the DNA TGTGCCAGCAGTAACAGGGAGAGCTACACCTTC. Its translation is CASSNRESYTF.

This rearrangement joins TRBV9 to TRBJ1-3, with 8 bases lining up with TRBD1. CDR1 SGDLS and CDR2 YYNGEE come from the germline V gene. The V gene end was trimmed by 4 bases and the J gene end by 0 bases; junction bases not matched to a gene: 6. This CDR3 is 16 amino acids long. CDR3 DNA sequence: TGTGCCAGCAGCAGGGCAGGGGGCCACTCTGGAAACACCATATATTTT. This sequence encodes CASSRAGGHSGNTIYF.

The chain combines TRBV7-9 with TRBJ2-1; 7 positions agree with TRBD2. V dropped 5 bases and J dropped 4; count of bases not matched to a gene: 17. Germline values: CDR1 SEHNR, CDR2 FQNEAQ (reference sequence). The CDR3 has 18 residues. The CDR3: CASSPPQGVTSLYNEQFF. The CDR3 DNA reads TGTGCCAGCAGCCCCCCTCAAGGAGTGACTAGCCTTTACAATGAGCAGTTCTTC.

The chain joins TRBV6-6 to TRBJ1-2; 10 bases agree with TRBD1. V gave up 2 bases and J gave up 3 bases; unmatched junction bases: 6. This CDR3 is 16 amino acids long. Germline loops: CDR1 MNHNY, CDR2 SVGAGI (reference sequence). CDR3 in amino acids: CASSYTTGQGDYGYTF. The CDR3 coding sequence is TGTGCCAGCAGTTACACCACCGGACAGGGGGACTATGGCTACACCTTC.

V gene TRBV21-1 combines with J gene TRBJ1-5; the table's D call TRBD1 went unverified against the DNA. TRBV21-1 is a pseudogene locus. This CDR3 has 17 amino acids. The CDR3 protein is CASSKSGQPDSNQPQHF. DNA for the CDR3: TGTGCCAGCAGCAAATCGGGACAGCCGGATAGCAATCAGCCCCAGCATTTT.

The chain carries TRBV18 and TRBJ2-3; possibly TRBD2 for D (6 bases). The ends were cut back, 0 bases at V and 4 bases at J, with 14 bases in the middle. The CDR3 sequence is 16 residues long. In germline, CDR1 is KGHSH, CDR2 LQKENI. Here the CDR3 reads CASSPPWTIPPDTQYF. The CDR3 bases are TGTGCCAGCTCACCACCCTGGACTATCCCCCCAGATACGCAGTATTTT.

The genes are TRBV18 and TRBJ2-3, with D tentatively TRBD2 (5 bases). The CDR3 has 16 amino acids. Germline values: CDR1 KGHSH, CDR2 LQKENI. V dropped 0 bases and J dropped 2 bases, with 12 bases sitting between them. CDR3 loop: CASSPPKRLLTDTQYF. DNA of the CDR3: TGTGCCAGCTCACCACCCAAGCGGCTCCTCACAGATACGCAGTATTTT.

In this sample, this clone turned up a few times. J is TRBJ2-7 and V is TRBV15, with 7 bases identical to TRBD1. The CDR3 has 14 residues. Germline assignment: CDR1 LNHNV and CDR2 YYDKDF (reference sequence). V trimming: 5 bases; J trimming: 6 bases; junction bases outside the gene matches: 10. The CDR3 here is CATSVRTGIREQYF. The CDR3 DNA follows: TGTGCCACCAGCGTACGGACAGGAATACGCGAGCAGTACTTC.

The chain recombines TRBV6-1 with TRBJ1-4, with no clear D. V lost 4 bases, J lost 7 bases, and 19 bases lay in between. Germline CDR1 is MNHNS and CDR2 is SASEGT. The CDR3 length is 16 residues. CDR3 nucleotides: TGTGCCAGCAGTGTGGGAGATGGAACGGGCACTGAAAAACTGTTTTTT. Residues: CASSVGDGTGTEKLFF.